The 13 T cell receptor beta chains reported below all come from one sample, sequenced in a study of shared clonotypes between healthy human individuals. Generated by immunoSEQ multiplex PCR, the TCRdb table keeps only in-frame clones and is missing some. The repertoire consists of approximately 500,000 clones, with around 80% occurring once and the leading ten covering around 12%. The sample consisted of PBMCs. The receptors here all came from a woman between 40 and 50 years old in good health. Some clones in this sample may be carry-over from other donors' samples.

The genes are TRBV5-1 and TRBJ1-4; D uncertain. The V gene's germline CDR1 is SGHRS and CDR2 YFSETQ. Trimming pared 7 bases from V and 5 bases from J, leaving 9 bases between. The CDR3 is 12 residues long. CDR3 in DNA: TGCGCCAGCGGCCTCTCAAATGAAAAACTGTTTTTT. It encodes CASGLSNEKLFF.

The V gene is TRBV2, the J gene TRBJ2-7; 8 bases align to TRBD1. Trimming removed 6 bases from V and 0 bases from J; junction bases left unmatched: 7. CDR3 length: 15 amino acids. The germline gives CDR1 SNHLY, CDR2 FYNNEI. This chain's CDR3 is CASRRWTGPSYEQYF. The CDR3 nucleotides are TGTGCCAGCAGACGGTGGACAGGGCCCTCCTACGAGCAGTACTTC.

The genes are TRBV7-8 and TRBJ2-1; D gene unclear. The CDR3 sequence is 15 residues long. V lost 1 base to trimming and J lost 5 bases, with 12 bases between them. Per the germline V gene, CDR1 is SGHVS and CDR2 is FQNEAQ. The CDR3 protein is CASSLGLEGHNEQFF. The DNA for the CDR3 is TGTGCCAGCAGCTTAGGGCTAGAAGGCCACAATGAGCAGTTCTTC.

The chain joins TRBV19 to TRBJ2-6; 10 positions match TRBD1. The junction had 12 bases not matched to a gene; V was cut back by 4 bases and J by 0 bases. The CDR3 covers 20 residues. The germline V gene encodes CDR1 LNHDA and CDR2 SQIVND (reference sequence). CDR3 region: CASSRQGARPRSSGANVLTF. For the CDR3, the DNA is TGTGCCAGTAGTAGACAGGGGGCCCGACCTCGTAGCTCTGGGGCCAACGTCCTGACTTTC.

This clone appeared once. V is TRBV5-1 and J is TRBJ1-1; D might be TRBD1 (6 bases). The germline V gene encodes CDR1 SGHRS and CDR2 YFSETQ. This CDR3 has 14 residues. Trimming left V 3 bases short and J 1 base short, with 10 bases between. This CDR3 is CASSSGGPNTEAFF. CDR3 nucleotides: TGCGCCAGCAGCTCCGGGGGCCCGAACACTGAAGCTTTCTTT.

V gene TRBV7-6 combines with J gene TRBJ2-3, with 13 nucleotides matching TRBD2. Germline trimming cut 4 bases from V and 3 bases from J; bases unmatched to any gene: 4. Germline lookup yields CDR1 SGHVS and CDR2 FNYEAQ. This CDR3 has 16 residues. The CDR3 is CASSSPGLAGTDTQYF. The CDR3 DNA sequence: TGTGCCAGCAGCTCCCCGGGACTAGCGGGAACAGATACGCAGTATTTT.

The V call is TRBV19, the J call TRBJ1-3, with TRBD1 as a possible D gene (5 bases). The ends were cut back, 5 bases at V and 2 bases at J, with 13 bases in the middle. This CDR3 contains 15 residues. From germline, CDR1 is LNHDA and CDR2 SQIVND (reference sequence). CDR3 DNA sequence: TGTGCCAGTAGTCCCGGGGGAGCGGCTGGAAACACCATATATTTT. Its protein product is CASSPGGAAGNTIYF.

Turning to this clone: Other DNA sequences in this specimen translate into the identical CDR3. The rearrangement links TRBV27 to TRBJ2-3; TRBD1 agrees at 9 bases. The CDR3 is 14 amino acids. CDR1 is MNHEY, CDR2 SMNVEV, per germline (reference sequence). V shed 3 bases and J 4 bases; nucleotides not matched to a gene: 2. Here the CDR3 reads CASSLGQGADTQYF. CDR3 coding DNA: TGTGCCAGCAGTTTGGGACAGGGAGCAGATACGCAGTATTTT.

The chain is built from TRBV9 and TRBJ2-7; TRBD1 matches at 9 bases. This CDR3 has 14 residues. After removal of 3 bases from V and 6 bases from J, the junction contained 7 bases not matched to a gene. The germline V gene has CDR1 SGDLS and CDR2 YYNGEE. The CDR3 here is CASSARDREGEQYF. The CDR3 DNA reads TGTGCCAGCAGCGCCCGGGACAGGGAAGGCGAGCAGTACTTC.

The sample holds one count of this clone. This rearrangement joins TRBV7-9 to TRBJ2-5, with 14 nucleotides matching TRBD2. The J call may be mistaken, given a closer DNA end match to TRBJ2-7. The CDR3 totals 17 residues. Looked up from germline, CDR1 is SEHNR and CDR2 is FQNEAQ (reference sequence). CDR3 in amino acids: CASSLGGLAGVSYEQYF. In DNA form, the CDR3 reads TGTGCCAGCAGCTTAGGGGGACTAGCGGGAGTTTCCTACGAGCAGTACTTC.

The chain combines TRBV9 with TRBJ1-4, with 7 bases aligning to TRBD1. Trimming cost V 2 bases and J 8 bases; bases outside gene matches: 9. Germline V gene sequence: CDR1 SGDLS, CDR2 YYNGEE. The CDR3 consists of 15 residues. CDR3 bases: TGTGCCAGCAGCGTGGAGGGGGCAAGGGGAGAAAAACTGTTTTTT. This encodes CASSVEGARGEKLFF.

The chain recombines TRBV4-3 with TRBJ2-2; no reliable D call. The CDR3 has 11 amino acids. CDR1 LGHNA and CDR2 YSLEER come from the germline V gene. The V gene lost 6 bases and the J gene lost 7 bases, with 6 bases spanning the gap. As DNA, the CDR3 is TGCGCCAGCAGTTTTGGCGGGGAGCTGTTTTTT. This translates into CASSFGGELFF.

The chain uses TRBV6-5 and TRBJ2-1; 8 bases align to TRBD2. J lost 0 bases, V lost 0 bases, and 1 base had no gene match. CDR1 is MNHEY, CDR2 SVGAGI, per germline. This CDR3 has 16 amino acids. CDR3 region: CASSYSRGGSYNEQFF. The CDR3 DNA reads TGTGCCAGCAGTTACTCCCGGGGGGGCTCCTACAATGAGCAGTTCTTC.